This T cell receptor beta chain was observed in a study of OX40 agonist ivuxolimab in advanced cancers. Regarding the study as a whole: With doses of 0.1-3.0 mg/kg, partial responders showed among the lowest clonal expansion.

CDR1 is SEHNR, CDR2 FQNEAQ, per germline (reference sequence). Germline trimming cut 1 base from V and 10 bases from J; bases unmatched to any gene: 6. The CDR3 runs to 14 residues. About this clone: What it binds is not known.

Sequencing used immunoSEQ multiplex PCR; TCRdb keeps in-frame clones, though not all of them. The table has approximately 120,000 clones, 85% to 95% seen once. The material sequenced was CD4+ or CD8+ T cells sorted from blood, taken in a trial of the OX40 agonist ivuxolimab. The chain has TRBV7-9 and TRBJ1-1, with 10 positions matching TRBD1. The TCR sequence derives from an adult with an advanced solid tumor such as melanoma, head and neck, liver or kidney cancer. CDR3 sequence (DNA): TGTGCCAGCAGCTTAGTTTGGGACAGGGGCCTAGCTTTCTTT. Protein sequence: CASSLVWDRGLAFF.